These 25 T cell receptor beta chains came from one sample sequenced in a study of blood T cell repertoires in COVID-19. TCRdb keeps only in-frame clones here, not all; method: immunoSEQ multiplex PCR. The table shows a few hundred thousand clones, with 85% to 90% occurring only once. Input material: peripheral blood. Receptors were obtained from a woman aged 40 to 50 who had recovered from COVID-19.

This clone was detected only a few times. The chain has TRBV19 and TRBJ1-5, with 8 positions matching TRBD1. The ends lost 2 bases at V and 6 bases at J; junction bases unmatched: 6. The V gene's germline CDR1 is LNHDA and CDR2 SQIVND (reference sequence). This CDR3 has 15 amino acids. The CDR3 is CASSILTGEVQPQHF. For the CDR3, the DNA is TGTGCCAGTAGTATATTGACAGGGGAGGTTCAGCCCCAGCATTTT.

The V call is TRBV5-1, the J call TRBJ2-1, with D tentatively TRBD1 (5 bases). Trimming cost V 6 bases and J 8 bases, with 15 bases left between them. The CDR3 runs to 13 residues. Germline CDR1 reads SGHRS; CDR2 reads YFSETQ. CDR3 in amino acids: CASTTRTRDEQFF. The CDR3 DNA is TGCGCCAGCACCACACGGACCAGGGATGAGCAGTTCTTC.

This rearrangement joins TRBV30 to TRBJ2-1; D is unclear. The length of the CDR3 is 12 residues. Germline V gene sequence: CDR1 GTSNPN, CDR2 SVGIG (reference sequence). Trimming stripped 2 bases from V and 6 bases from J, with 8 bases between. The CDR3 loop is CAWSPPTNEQFF. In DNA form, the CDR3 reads TGTGCCTGGAGTCCTCCTACCAATGAGCAGTTCTTC.

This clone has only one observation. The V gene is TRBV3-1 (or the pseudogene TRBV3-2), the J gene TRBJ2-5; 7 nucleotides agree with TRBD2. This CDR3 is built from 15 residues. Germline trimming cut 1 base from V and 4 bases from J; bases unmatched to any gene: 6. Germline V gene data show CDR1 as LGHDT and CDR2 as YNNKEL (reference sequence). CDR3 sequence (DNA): TGTGCCAGCAGCCAAGGTGGGGCGGGGGTAGAGACCCAGTACTTC. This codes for CASSQGGAGVETQYF.

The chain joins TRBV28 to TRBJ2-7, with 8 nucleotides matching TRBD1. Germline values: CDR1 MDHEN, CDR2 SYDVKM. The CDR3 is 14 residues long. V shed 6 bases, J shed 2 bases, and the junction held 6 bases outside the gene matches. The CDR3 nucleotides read TGTGCCAGCAGACCGGGACAGGCTGCCTACGAGCAGTACTTC. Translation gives CASRPGQAAYEQYF. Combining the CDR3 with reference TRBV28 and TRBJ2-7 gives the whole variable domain DVKVTQSSRYLVKRTGEKVFLECVQDMDHENMFWYRQDPGLGLRLIYFSYDVKMKEKGDIPEGYSVSREKKERFSLILESASTNQTSMYLCASRPGQAAYEQYFGPGTRLTVT.

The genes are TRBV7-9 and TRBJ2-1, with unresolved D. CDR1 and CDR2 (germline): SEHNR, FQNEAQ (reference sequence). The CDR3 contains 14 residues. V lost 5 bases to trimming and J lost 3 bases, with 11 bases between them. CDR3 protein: CASSPVASYNEQFF. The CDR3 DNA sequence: TGTGCCAGCAGCCCCGTGGCTAGCTACAATGAGCAGTTCTTC.

CDR3 nucleotide sequence: TGTGCCAGCCAGATAGGGGGAACTGGGTACACTGAAGCTTTCTTT. Its protein is CASQIGGTGYTEAFF. The V and J genes are TRBV2 and TRBJ1-1, with TRBD1 as a possible D gene (6 bases). The CDR3 runs to 15 residues. The germline CDR1 and CDR2 sequences are SNHLY and FYNNEI. V lost 8 bases and J 3 bases, leaving 19 bases between the germline ends. Drawing the rest from reference TRBV2 and TRBJ1-1, the complete variable domain is EPEVTQTPSHQVTQMGQEVILRCVPISNHLYFYWYRQILGQKVEFLVSFYNNEISEKSEIFDDQFSVERPDGSNFTLKIRSTKLEDSAMYFCASQIGGTGYTEAFFGQGTRLTVV.

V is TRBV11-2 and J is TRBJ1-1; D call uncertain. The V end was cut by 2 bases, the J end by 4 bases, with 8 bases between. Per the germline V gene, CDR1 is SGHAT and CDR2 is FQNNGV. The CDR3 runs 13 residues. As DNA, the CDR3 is TGTGCCAGCAGCTTACAGTTGGCCACTGAAGCTTTCTTT. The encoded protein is CASSLQLATEAFF.

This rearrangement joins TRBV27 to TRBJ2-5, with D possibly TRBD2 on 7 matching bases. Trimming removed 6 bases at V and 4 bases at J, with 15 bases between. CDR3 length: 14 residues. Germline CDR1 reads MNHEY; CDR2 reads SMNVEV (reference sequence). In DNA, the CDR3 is TGTGCCAGCAGCTGGGGGGGCGGGCGAGAGACCCAGTACTTC. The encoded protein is CASSWGGGRETQYF.

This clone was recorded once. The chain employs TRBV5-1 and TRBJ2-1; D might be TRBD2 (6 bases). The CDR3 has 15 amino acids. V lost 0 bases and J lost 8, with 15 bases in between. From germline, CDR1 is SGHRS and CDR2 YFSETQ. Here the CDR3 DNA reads TGCGCCAGCAGCTTGGGCGGGGCCTCTATCTATGAGCAGTTCTTC. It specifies CASSLGGASIYEQFF. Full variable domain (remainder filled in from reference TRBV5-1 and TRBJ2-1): KAGVTQTPRYLIKTRGQQVTLSCSPISGHRSVSWYQQTPGQGLQFLFEYFSETQRNKGNFPGRFSGRQFSNSRSEMNVSTLELGDSALYLCASSLGGASIYEQFFGPGTRLTVL.

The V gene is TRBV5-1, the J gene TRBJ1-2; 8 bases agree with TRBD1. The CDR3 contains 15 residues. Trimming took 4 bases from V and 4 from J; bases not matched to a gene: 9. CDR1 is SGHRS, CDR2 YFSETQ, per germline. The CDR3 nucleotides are TGCGCCAGCAGCCACTCGGACAGGGTCGGCTATGGCTACACCTTC. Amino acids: CASSHSDRVGYGYTF.

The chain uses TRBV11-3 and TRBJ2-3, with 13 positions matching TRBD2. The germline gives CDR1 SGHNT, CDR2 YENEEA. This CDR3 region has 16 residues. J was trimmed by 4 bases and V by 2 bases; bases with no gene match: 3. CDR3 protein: CASSLTSGGGPDTQYF. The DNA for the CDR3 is TGTGCCAGCAGCTTAACTAGCGGGGGGGGGCCAGATACGCAGTATTTT.

The CDR3 coding sequence is TGTGCCAGCAGCCAAGAAGGTTGGCTAGCGGGGGGGACAGATACGCAGTATTTT. It is translated as CASSQEGWLAGGTDTQYF. The chain joins TRBV3-1 (or the pseudogene TRBV3-2) to TRBJ2-3; 12 bases fit TRBD2. Losses at the gene ends were 0 bases for V and 3 bases for J; bases not matched to a gene: 7. CDR3 length: 18 residues. Germline assignment: CDR1 LGHDT and CDR2 YNNKEL (reference sequence).

This chain's CDR3 is CASSPTAYEQYF. The CDR3 nucleotides are TGTGCCAGCAGTCCGACAGCCTACGAGCAGTACTTC. The chain is built from TRBV6-2 or TRBV6-3 and TRBJ2-7, with D possibly TRBD1 on 5 matching bases. Germline CDR1 is MNHEY and CDR2 is SVGEGT. There are 12 residues in the CDR3. V lost 5 bases to trimming and J lost 2 bases, with 7 bases between them.

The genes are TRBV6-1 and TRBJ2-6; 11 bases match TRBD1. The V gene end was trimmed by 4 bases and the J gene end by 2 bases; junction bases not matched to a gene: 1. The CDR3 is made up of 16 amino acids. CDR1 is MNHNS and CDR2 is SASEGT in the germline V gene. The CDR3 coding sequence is TGTGCCAGCAGTGGGACAGGGGGCACTGGGGCCAACGTCCTGACTTTC. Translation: CASSGTGGTGANVLTF.

CDR3 coding DNA: TGTGCCAGCAACAAAGCGGGAGGGGTACGTAATGAGCAGTTCTTC. Amino acids: CASNKAGGVRNEQFF. V gene TRBV6-5 combines with J gene TRBJ2-1; the match to TRBD2 covers 10 bases. This CDR3 spans 15 amino acids. Germline-derived CDR1 and CDR2 are MNHEY and SVGAGI. V lost 7 bases, J lost 7 bases, and 10 bases stayed unmatched.

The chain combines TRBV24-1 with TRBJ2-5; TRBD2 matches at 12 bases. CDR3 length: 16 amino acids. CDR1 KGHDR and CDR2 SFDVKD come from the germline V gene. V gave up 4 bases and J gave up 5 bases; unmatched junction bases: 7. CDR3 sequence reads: CATSDPSGGAGETQYF. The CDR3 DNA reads TGTGCCACCAGTGACCCTAGCGGGGGGGCCGGGGAGACCCAGTACTTC.

Here the CDR3 DNA reads TGTGCCTGGAGGGCAAAGACAGGGGCAGGAAACACCATATATTTT. It codes for CAWRAKTGAGNTIYF. This chain links TRBV30 with TRBJ1-3; 8 positions agree with TRBD1. Germline CDR1 GTSNPN, CDR2 SVGIG (reference sequence). This CDR3 comprises 15 residues. After removal of 3 bases from V and 4 bases from J, the junction contained 8 bases not matched to a gene.

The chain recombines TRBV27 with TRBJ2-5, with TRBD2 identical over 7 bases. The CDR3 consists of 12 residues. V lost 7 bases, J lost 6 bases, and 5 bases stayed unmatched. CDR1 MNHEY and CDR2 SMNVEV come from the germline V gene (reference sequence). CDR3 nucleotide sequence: TGTGCCAGCAAGGCGGGGACTAAGACCCAGTACTTC. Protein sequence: CASKAGTKTQYF.

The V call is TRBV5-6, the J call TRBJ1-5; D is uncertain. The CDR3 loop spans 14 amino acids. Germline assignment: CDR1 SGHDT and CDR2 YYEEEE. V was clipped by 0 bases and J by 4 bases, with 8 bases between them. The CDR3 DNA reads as TGTGCCAGCAGCTTGGTAGGCGGAAATCAGCCCCAGCATTTT. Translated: CASSLVGGNQPQHF.

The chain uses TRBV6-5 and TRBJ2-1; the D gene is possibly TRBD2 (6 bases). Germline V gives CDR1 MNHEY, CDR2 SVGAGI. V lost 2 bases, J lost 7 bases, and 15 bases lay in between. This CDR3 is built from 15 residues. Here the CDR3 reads CASSYGAGPKNEQFF. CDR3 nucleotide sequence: TGTGCCAGCAGTTACGGCGCGGGACCAAAGAATGAGCAGTTCTTC.

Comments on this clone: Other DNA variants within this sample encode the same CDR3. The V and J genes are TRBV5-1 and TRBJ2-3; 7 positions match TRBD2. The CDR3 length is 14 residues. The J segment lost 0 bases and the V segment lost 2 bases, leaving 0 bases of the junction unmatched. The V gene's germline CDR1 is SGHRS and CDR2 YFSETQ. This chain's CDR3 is CASSLAGSTDTQYF. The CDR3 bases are TGCGCCAGCAGCTTAGCGGGAAGCACAGATACGCAGTATTTT.

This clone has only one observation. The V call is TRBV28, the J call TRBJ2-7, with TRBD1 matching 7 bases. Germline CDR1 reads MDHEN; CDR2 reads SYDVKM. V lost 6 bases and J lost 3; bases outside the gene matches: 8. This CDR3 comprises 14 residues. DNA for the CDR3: TGTGCCAGCAGCCTAGACGGGACAGACTACGAGCAGTACTTC. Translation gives CASSLDGTDYEQYF.

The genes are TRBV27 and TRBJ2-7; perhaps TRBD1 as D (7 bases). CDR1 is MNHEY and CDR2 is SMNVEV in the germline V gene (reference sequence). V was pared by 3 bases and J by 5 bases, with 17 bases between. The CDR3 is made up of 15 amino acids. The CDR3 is CASSFPGRGVNEQYF. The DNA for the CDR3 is TGTGCCAGCAGTTTCCCGGGCAGGGGGGTTAACGAGCAGTACTTC.

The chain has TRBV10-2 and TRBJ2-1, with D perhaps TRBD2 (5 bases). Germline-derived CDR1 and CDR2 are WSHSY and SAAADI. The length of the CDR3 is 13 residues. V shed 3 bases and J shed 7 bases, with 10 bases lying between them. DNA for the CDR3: TGCGCCAGCAGTGAACTGTCGGGGAATGAGCAGTTCTTC. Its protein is CASSELSGNEQFF.